This is a list of T cell receptor beta chains from one sample in a study of early stage breast cancer tumors. Generated by immunoSEQ multiplex PCR, the TCRdb table keeps only in-frame clones and is missing some. The sample has about 48,000 clones; approximately 80% are singletons. The specimen was blood. These receptors all come from a person aged 50 to 59 with breast cancer. The CDR3 runs from the conserved cysteine through the conserved F or W. D genes are given only for firm matches. Size is stated for part of the rows, as once, few or many counts, or as a class when the clone is expanded.

size	J	D	V	DNA	CDR3
few	TRBJ2-3	TRBD1	TRBV6-5	TGTGCCAGCACCCAACAGGGGGGCCTCCCAGATACGCAGTATTTT	CASTQQGGLPDTQYF
.	TRBJ2-7	.	TRBV11-2	TGTGCCAGCAGCTTAGAGGTGGTTGAGCGGGCGCCCTCCTACGAGCAGTACTTC	CASSLEVVERAPSYEQYF
.	TRBJ1-2	.	TRBV7-2	TGTGCCAGCAGCTTCTGGGGGGAAAATGGCTACACCTTC	CASSFWGENGYTF
once	TRBJ2-3	.	TRBV7-9	TGTGCCAGCGACTCCGGGGGCACAGATACGCAGTATTTT	CASDSGGTDTQYF
.	TRBJ1-5	.	TRBV7-2	TGTGCCAGCAGCTTAGCGGTGAATCAGCCCCAGCATTTT	CASSLAVNQPQHF
.	TRBJ2-2	.	TRBV10-2	TGCGCCAGACAACTTAAGGGTGTTGGAGGGGGGGGTGAGACCGGGGAGCTGTTTTTT	CARQLKGVGGGGETGELFF
.	TRBJ1-5	TRBD1	TRBV19	TGTGCCAGTGGACAGGGGGTCCATCAGCCCCAGCATTTT	CASGQGVHQPQHF
.	TRBJ1-1	TRBD1	TRBV19	TGTGCCAGTAGTAGGCATCGGGACAGGGGGGCGACTGAAGCTTTCTTT	CASSRHRDRGATEAFF
.	TRBJ1-4	.	TRBV4-2	TGTGCCAGCAGCCAAGATCAAGGGGGTGCAACTAATGAAAAACTGTTTTTT	CASSQDQGGATNEKLFF
few	TRBJ1-2	.	TRBV10-2	TGCGCCATCGACCGGGGTTACTATGGCTACACCTTC	CAIDRGYYGYTF
.	TRBJ2-7	.	TRBV6-5	TGTGCCAGCACCCCCGGACAGTCTAGGGAGCAGTACTTC	CASTPGQSREQYF
.	TRBJ2-2	.	TRBV5-1	TGCGCCAGCAGCTACGGCCCACAAAACACCGGGGAGCTGTTTTTT	CASSYGPQNTGELFF